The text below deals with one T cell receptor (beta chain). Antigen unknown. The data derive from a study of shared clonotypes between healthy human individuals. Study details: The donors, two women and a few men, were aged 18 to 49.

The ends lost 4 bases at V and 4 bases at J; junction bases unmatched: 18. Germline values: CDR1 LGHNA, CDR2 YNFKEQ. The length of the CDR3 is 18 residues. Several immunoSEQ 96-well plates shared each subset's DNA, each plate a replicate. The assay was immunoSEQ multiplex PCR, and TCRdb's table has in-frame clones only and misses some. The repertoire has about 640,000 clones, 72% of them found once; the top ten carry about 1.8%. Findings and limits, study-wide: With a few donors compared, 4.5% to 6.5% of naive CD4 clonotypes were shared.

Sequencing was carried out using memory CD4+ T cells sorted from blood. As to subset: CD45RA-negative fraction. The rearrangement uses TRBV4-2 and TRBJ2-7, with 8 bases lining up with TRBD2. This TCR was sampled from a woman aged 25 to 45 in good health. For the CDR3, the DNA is TGTGCCAGCAGCCGAACAGAGGGGGGGGCTAGCGGGTGGTACGAGCAGTACTTC. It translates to CASSRTEGGASGWYEQYF.